Below are 3 T cell receptor beta chains sequenced from a single sample in a study of shared clonotypes between healthy human individuals. The naive CD8 fraction comprised CD45RO-negative cells positively selected for CCR7 and excluded terminally differentiated effector memory CD45RA+ cells. Data came from immunoSEQ multiplex PCR; TCRdb stores just in-frame clones and leaves some out. The repertoire holds around 2,000,000 clones, about 95% seen once, with 1% to 1.3% in the top ten. Sequenced: naive CD8+ T cells sorted from blood. All receptors come from a man between 18 and 29 years old in good health.

V gene TRBV30 combines with J gene TRBJ2-7; TRBD1 matches 7 bases. Germline trimming cut 2 bases from V and 2 bases from J; bases unmatched to any gene: 9. Per germline, CDR1 GTSNPN and CDR2 SVGIG (reference sequence). This CDR3 spans 15 amino acids. The CDR3 DNA is TGTGCCTGGAGTCCAACCCGACAGGGTACCTACGAGCAGTACTTC. It translates to CAWSPTRQGTYEQYF.

The V gene is TRBV7-9, the J gene TRBJ1-1; TRBD1 might be the D (6 bases). From germline, CDR1 is SEHNR and CDR2 FQNEAQ (reference sequence). The V gene lost 0 bases and the J gene lost 6 bases, with 8 bases spanning the gap. The length of the CDR3 is 13 residues. DNA for the CDR3: TGTGCCAGCAGCTTAGCGGGACAACCTGAAGCTTTCTTT. Its translation is CASSLAGQPEAFF.

The chain links TRBV6-5 to TRBJ2-7; 10 bases fit TRBD1. The CDR3 is made up of 15 amino acids. After removal of 5 bases from V and 0 bases from J, the junction contained 4 bases not matched to a gene. Germline V lookup: CDR1 MNHEY, CDR2 SVGAGI. CDR3 sequence reads: CASSRGQGSSYEQYF. In DNA, the CDR3 is TGTGCCAGCAGTAGGGGACAGGGGAGCTCCTACGAGCAGTACTTC.